This T cell receptor (beta chain) comes out of a study of blood T cell repertoires in COVID-19 (dated by TCRdb to about 2020). About the investigation overall: Collaborator samples came from the United States, Italy and Spain and covered acute and convalescent phases of COVID-19. The prospective study material was composed of cDNA or gDNA derived from T cells, B-cell-depleted T cells, or PBMCs. The dataset comprised deeply sampled blood TCRbeta repertoires from subjects exposed to, actively infected with, or recovered from COVID-19. The repertoires were made available in a free public database intended to serve as a resource for research on the immune response to SARS-CoV-2. The samples were drawn from two sources: the first 160 participants of the ongoing ImmuneRACE study, and fewer than 1,500 subjects contributed by 6 global collaborators. The sample metadata nearly always contained a de-identified subject ID, COVID-19 status, age in years and sex. Where available, HLA class I and class II types were obtained from metadata supplied by the sample provider rather than from assay-based typing.

What the work shows at the level of the full study, not this receptor alone: Clinical and demographic metadata were provided uncurated, with the amount varying by source and participant.

Trimming accounts for 7 bases at V and 1 base at J, while the number of junction bases matched to no gene is 10. CDR1 and CDR2 (SNHLY, FYNNEI) derive from the germline V gene. From its cysteine to its phenylalanine, the CDR3 spans 16 amino acids. Just the 48-base CDR3 DNA is kept, in frame starting at base 1. TCRbeta CDR3 regions were amplified from genomic DNA by means of the immunoSEQ Assay, a bias-controlled multiplex PCR. The authors' analysis ran thus. The number of nucleated cells in each sample was estimated by amplification of reference gene primers within the assay. Sequence reads were collapsed and filtered to measure the absolute abundance of every unique TCRbeta CDR3 rearrangement. For each sample, productive Simpson clonality was calculated by taking the square root of Simpson's diversity index across productive rearrangements. Held by TCRdb, this immuneACCESS table contains in-frame sequences only and omits some clones. Under half of the omission traces to an unresolved V gene where checked; the cause of the rest is unknown. V, J and clone size are taken as reported in that table, and D and trimming were inferred from the DNA itself. This sample comprises roughly 100,000 clones, 90% of them detected only once. Over 5.5% of the sample comes from the top ten.

One collaborating source in Seattle enrolled patients during active infection and followed them longitudinally through the course of disease. The collaborating institutions used their own protocols to collect whole blood in K2EDTA tubes. Collaborator samples were shipped for TCRbeta analysis as frozen whole blood, isolated PBMCs, or DNA extracted from either sample type. Details on this clone: This clone's antigen is unknown. No base qualities exist here, and no much larger clone lies one base off it.

Material for sequencing was peripheral blood. This sequence originates from a man between 18 and 29 years old with COVID-19, enrolled during active disease. In this chain, TRBV2 is recombined with TRBJ2-1; 7 bases in the middle match TRBD2. The nucleotide sequence reads as follows: TGTGCCAGCAAGTTAACGACTAGCCGGTCCTACAATGAGCAGTTCTTC. Its protein reads: CASKLTTSRSYNEQFF.